A selection of T cell receptor beta chains follows, all from one sample in a study of blood T cells in healthy people across ages. TCRdb called the 5' RACE reads again in MiXCR, with one record for every CDR3 protein. In the table there are approximately 800,000 distinct CDR3 sequences, about a quarter of which are singletons. The sample was also linked to a second study, of T cells of mothers and their children.

Specimen: blood. The receptor set was obtained from a boy aged 10-17 years in good health. The CDR3 runs from the conserved cysteine through the conserved F or W. D genes are given only for firm matches. The size field is filled for only some rows; it gives once, few, many or a size class.

clone_size: .; d_call: TRBD1; j_call: TRBJ2-3; v_call: TRBV20-1; cdr3_nt: TGCAGTGCTAGACGGACAGGGTCTGCAGATACGCAGTATTTT; cdr3_aa: CSARRTGSADTQYF
clone_size: few; d_call: TRBD2; j_call: TRBJ2-5; v_call: TRBV9; cdr3_nt: TGTGCCAGCAGCGTGACTAGCGGGGGGGCGATCGAGACCCAGTACTTC; cdr3_aa: CASSVTSGGAIETQYF
clone_size: few; d_call: TRBD1; j_call: TRBJ2-5; v_call: TRBV12-3/TRBV12-4; cdr3_nt: TGTGCCAGCAGCCAGGGGACAGGGGGCCAAGAGACCCAGTACTTC; cdr3_aa: CASSQGTGGQETQYF
clone_size: few; d_call: TRBD1; j_call: TRBJ2-2; v_call: TRBV9; cdr3_nt: TGTGCCAGCAAGAAAACAGGGGGCCCGAACACCGGGGAGCTGTTTTTT; cdr3_aa: CASKKTGGPNTGELFF
clone_size: .; d_call: .; j_call: TRBJ2-7; v_call: TRBV2; cdr3_nt: TGTGCCAGCAGCCAGGCGGTGTTTAAGTACTTC; cdr3_aa: CASSQAVFKYF
clone_size: few; d_call: .; j_call: TRBJ2-7; v_call: TRBV4-2; cdr3_nt: TGTGCCAGCAGCCCCTCAGAGTTTTCTAGCCGCTCCTACGAGCAGTACTTC; cdr3_aa: CASSPSEFSSRSYEQYF
clone_size: many; d_call: .; j_call: TRBJ2-5; v_call: TRBV5-1; cdr3_nt: TGCGCCAGCAGGGTTGGGCCGCAGGAGACCCAGTACTTC; cdr3_aa: CASRVGPQETQYF
clone_size: few; d_call: TRBD2; j_call: TRBJ2-5; v_call: TRBV28; cdr3_nt: TGTGCCAGCAGTTTGGACCTAACTAGCGGGAACCAAGAGACCCAGTACTTC; cdr3_aa: CASSLDLTSGNQETQYF
clone_size: .; d_call: .; j_call: TRBJ2-5; v_call: TRBV12-3/TRBV12-4; cdr3_nt: TGTGCCAGCAGTCGGAGCAGGGTCGGTCAAGAGACCCAGTACTTC; cdr3_aa: CASSRSRVGQETQYF
clone_size: .; d_call: .; j_call: TRBJ1-6; v_call: TRBV5-5; cdr3_nt: TGTGCCAGCAGGCGTGAAGGGGGCTCCTATAATTCACCCCTCCACTTT; cdr3_aa: CASRREGGSYNSPLHF
clone_size: .; d_call: .; j_call: TRBJ2-7; v_call: TRBV21-1; cdr3_nt: TGTGCCAGCACCCGCGGGGACGGGCTGAGCTCCTACGAGCAGTACTTC; cdr3_aa: CASTRGDGLSSYEQYF
clone_size: .; d_call: .; j_call: TRBJ1-1; v_call: TRBV7-2; cdr3_nt: TGTGCCAGCAGCTTAATACAGCACACTGAAGCTTTCTTT; cdr3_aa: CASSLIQHTEAFF
clone_size: few; d_call: .; j_call: TRBJ2-5; v_call: TRBV11-2; cdr3_nt: TGTGCCAGCAGGAGCATACGTGGCGGGGAAGCGGAGACCCAGTACTTC; cdr3_aa: CASRSIRGGEAETQYF
clone_size: few; d_call: .; j_call: TRBJ2-5; v_call: TRBV29-1; cdr3_nt: TGCAGCGTTGAAGATGTGGACCTGGACCCAAGGGAGACCCAGTACTTC; cdr3_aa: CSVEDVDLDPRETQYF
clone_size: .; d_call: TRBD1; j_call: TRBJ2-5; v_call: TRBV27; cdr3_nt: TGTGCCAGCAGTTTAACGCCGTGGGGGACAGGGAGTTCCCTGGCACAAGAGACCCAGTACTTC; cdr3_aa: CASSLTPWGTGSSLAQETQYF
clone_size: .; d_call: .; j_call: TRBJ2-2; v_call: TRBV10-3; cdr3_nt: TGTGCCATCAGGGAATCCGGGGAGCTGTTTTTT; cdr3_aa: CAIRESGELFF
clone_size: few; d_call: .; j_call: TRBJ2-5; v_call: TRBV15; cdr3_nt: TGTGCCACCAGCAGGGACAGCCAAGAGACCCAGTACTTC; cdr3_aa: CATSRDSQETQYF
clone_size: .; d_call: .; j_call: TRBJ2-7; v_call: TRBV24-1; cdr3_nt: TGTGCCACCAGTGACTCCGCCTCCTACGAGCAGTACTTC; cdr3_aa: CATSDSASYEQYF
clone_size: few; d_call: TRBD1; j_call: TRBJ1-1; v_call: TRBV5-1; cdr3_nt: TGCGCCAGCAGCCTCACCCGACAGGGTGTGAGCACTGAAGCTTTCTTT; cdr3_aa: CASSLTRQGVSTEAFF
clone_size: .; d_call: TRBD2; j_call: TRBJ2-1; v_call: TRBV10-3; cdr3_nt: TGTGCCATCAGTGAGTCCACTAGCGGGGGGGCTACTGAGCAGTTCTTC; cdr3_aa: CAISESTSGGATEQFF
clone_size: .; d_call: .; j_call: TRBJ2-7; v_call: TRBV10-3; cdr3_nt: TGTGCCATCAGTGAGTCGCGCGAGCAGTACTTC; cdr3_aa: CAISESREQYF
clone_size: .; d_call: .; j_call: TRBJ1-2; v_call: TRBV20-1; cdr3_nt: TGCAGTGCTAGAGATGGACGGATGCTCTATGGCTACACCTTC; cdr3_aa: CSARDGRMLYGYTF
clone_size: .; d_call: .; j_call: TRBJ2-7; v_call: TRBV30; cdr3_nt: TGTGCCTGGAGTCTACGGTCAGGGGACTACGAGCAGTACTTC; cdr3_aa: CAWSLRSGDYEQYF
clone_size: few; d_call: .; j_call: TRBJ1-3; v_call: TRBV12-3/TRBV12-4; cdr3_nt: TGTGCCAGCAGCCCCGGACCGGGAAACACCATATATTTT; cdr3_aa: CASSPGPGNTIYF
clone_size: .; d_call: TRBD2; j_call: TRBJ2-7; v_call: TRBV20-1; cdr3_nt: TGCGGTGCTAGAGCTAGCGGTGGCTACGAGCAGTACTTC; cdr3_aa: CGARASGGYEQYF
clone_size: few; d_call: TRBD1; j_call: TRBJ1-2; v_call: TRBV5-1; cdr3_nt: TGCGCCAGCAGCTTGATCTCCGGGACAGTCTTTAACTATGGCTACACCTTC; cdr3_aa: CASSLISGTVFNYGYTF
clone_size: .; d_call: .; j_call: TRBJ2-6; v_call: TRBV12-3/TRBV12-4; cdr3_nt: TGTGCCAGCAGTTTTCAGACGGGGGCGGGCCAGGCCAACGTCCTGACTTTC; cdr3_aa: CASSFQTGAGQANVLTF
clone_size: once; d_call: TRBD2; j_call: TRBJ2-3; v_call: TRBV5-1; cdr3_nt: TGCGCCAGCAGCCCTTATCAACCTGCGACTAGCGGGGGGTATGGCACAGATACGCAGTATTTT; cdr3_aa: CASSPYQPATSGGYGTDTQYF
clone_size: .; d_call: TRBD1; j_call: TRBJ2-7; v_call: TRBV7-9; cdr3_nt: TGTGCCAGCGGGGACAGATCCCCCTACGAGCAGTACTTC; cdr3_aa: CASGDRSPYEQYF
clone_size: few; d_call: TRBD1; j_call: TRBJ2-3; v_call: TRBV29-1; cdr3_nt: TGCAGCGTTGGACGACAGGGGGCGGCAGATACGCAGTATTTT; cdr3_aa: CSVGRQGAADTQYF
clone_size: few; d_call: TRBD2; j_call: TRBJ2-1; v_call: TRBV5-1; cdr3_nt: TGCGCCAGCAGCTTGGAGGGACTAGCGGGGGTATCCTACAATGAGCAGTTCTTC; cdr3_aa: CASSLEGLAGVSYNEQFF
clone_size: few; d_call: .; j_call: TRBJ2-5; v_call: TRBV29-1; cdr3_nt: TGCAGCGTTGAGGGGACGATTCCCCAGACCCAGTACTTC; cdr3_aa: CSVEGTIPQTQYF
clone_size: few; d_call: .; j_call: TRBJ2-7; v_call: TRBV12-3/TRBV12-4; cdr3_nt: TGTGCCAGCAGTTCCAGGACAGCTATCTACGAGCAGTACTTC; cdr3_aa: CASSSRTAIYEQYF
clone_size: .; d_call: .; j_call: TRBJ2-3; v_call: TRBV25-1; cdr3_nt: TGTGCCAGCAGGCGGGACTCCAACACAGATACGCAGTATTTT; cdr3_aa: CASRRDSNTDTQYF
clone_size: .; d_call: TRBD1; j_call: TRBJ2-1; v_call: TRBV29-1; cdr3_nt: TGCAGCGTTGGACAGGGGGTCAGTGAGCAGTTCTTC; cdr3_aa: CSVGQGVSEQFF
clone_size: .; d_call: .; j_call: TRBJ2-7; v_call: TRBV4-2; cdr3_nt: TGTGTCAGCAGCCCCAGGGTCGGGACGAGCTCCTACGAGCAGTACTTC; cdr3_aa: CVSSPRVGTSSYEQYF
clone_size: .; d_call: .; j_call: TRBJ1-3; v_call: TRBV7-2; cdr3_nt: TGTGCCAGCAGTTATACAAGAAGCTCTGGAAACACCATATATTTT; cdr3_aa: CASSYTRSSGNTIYF
clone_size: few; d_call: TRBD1; j_call: TRBJ2-5; v_call: TRBV7-3; cdr3_nt: TGTGCCAGCGGGGGACAGTTCCAAGAGACCCAGTACTTC; cdr3_aa: CASGGQFQETQYF
clone_size: few; d_call: .; j_call: TRBJ2-3; v_call: TRBV7-2; cdr3_nt: TGTGCCAGCAGCTTCGGTCAGGGCGGTACGCAGTATTTT; cdr3_aa: CASSFGQGGTQYF
clone_size: .; d_call: TRBD1; j_call: TRBJ2-2; v_call: TRBV7-8; cdr3_nt: TGTGCCAGCAGCGCCAGACAGGGTAGCACCGGGGAGCTGTTTTTT; cdr3_aa: CASSARQGSTGELFF
clone_size: .; d_call: TRBD2; j_call: TRBJ2-7; v_call: TRBV7-9; cdr3_nt: TGTGCCAGCAGTTATACTCTAGCGGGGAGAAACGAGCAGTACTTC; cdr3_aa: CASSYTLAGRNEQYF
clone_size: .; d_call: TRBD2; j_call: TRBJ2-2; v_call: TRBV4-2; cdr3_nt: TGTGCCAGCAGCCCTTATAGCGGGGGGGTCGATGGAGGAGGGGAGCTGTTTTTT; cdr3_aa: CASSPYSGGVDGGGELFF